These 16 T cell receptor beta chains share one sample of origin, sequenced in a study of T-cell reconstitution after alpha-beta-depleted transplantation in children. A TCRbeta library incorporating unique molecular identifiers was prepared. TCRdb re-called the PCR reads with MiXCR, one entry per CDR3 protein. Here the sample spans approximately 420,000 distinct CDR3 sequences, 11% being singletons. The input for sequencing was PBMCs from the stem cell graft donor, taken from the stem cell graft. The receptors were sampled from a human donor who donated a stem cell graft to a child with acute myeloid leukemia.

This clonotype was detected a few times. The CDR3 DNA is TGTGCCAGCAGCCCAGTAGCGGGTAGCTCCTACGAGCAGTACTTC. Its translation: CASSPVAGSSYEQYF. This chain links TRBV7-8 with TRBJ2-7, with 7 bases matching TRBD2. Trimming took 5 bases from V and 0 from J; bases not matched to a gene: 7. The CDR3 length is 15 residues. The germline V gene encodes CDR1 SGHVS and CDR2 FQNEAQ. Looking up the rest from reference TRBV7-8 and TRBJ2-7 gives the full variable domain: GAGVSQSPRYKVAKRGQDVALRCDPISGHVSLFWYQQALGQGPEFLTYFQNEAQLDKSGLPSDRFFAERPEGSVSTLKIQRTQQEDSAVYLCASSPVAGSSYEQYFGPGTRLTVT.

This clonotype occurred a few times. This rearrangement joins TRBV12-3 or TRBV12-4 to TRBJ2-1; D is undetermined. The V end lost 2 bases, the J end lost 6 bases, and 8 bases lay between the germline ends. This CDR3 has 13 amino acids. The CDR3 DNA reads TGTGCCAGCAGTTTAAGCGCAGGCAATGAGCAGTTCTTC. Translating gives CASSLSAGNEQFF.

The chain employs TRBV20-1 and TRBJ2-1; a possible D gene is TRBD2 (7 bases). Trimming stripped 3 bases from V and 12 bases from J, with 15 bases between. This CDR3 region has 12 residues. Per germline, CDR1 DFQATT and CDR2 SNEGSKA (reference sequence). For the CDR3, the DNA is TGCAGTGCTAGTCGGGGGGCCTTGGGGCAGTTCTTC. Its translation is CSASRGALGQFF.

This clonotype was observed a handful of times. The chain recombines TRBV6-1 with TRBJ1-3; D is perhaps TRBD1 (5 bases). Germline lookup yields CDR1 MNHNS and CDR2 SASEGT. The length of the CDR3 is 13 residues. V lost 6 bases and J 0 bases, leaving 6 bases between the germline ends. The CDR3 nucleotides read TGTGCCAGCAGGGACATCTCTGGAAACACCATATATTTT. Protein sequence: CASRDISGNTIYF.

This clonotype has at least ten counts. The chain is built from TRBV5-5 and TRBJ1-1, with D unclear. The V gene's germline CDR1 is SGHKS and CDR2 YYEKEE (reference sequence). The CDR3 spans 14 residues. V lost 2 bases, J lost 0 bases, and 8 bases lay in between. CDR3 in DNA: TGTGCCAGCAGCTTAAGACGGATGAACACTGAAGCTTTCTTT. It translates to CASSLRRMNTEAFF.

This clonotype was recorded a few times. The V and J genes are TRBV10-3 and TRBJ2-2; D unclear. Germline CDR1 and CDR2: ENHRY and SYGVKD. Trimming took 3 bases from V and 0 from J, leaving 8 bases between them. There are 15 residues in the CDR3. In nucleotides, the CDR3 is TGTGCCATCAGTGAATGGCAGACGAACACCGGGGAGCTGTTTTTT. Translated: CAISEWQTNTGELFF.

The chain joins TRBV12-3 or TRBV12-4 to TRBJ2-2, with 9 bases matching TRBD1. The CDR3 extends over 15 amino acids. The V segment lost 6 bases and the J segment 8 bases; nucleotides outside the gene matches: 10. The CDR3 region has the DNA TGTGCCAGCAGCCCGTCCCGGGGACAGGGAGGGGAGCTGTTTTTT. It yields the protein CASSPSRGQGGELFF.

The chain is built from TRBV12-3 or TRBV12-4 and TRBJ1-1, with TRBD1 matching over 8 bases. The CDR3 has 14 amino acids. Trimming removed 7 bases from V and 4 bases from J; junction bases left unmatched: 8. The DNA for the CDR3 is TGTGCCAGCACACAGGGGGGGGCGGTCACTGAAGCTTTCTTT. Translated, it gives CASTQGGAVTEAFF.

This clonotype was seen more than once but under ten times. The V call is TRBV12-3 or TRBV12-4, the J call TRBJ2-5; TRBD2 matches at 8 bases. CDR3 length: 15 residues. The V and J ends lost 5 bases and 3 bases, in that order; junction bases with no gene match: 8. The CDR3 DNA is TGTGCCAGCAGTAGCCCGGGACTAGATAAAGAGACCCAGTACTTC. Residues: CASSSPGLDKETQYF.

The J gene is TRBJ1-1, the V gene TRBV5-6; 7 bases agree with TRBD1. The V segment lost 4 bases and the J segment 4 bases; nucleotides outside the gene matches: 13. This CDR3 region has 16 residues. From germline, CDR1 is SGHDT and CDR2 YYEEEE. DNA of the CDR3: TGTGCCAGCAGCCTAGCCAGGGGGAGGTTTGGCACTGAAGCTTTCTTT. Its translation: CASSLARGRFGTEAFF.

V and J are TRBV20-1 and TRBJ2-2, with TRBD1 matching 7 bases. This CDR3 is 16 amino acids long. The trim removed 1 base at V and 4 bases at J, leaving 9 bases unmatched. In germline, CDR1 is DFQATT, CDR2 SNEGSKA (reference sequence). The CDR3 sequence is CSARGFETGLTGELFF. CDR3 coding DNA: TGCAGTGCTAGAGGGTTTGAGACAGGGCTCACCGGGGAGCTGTTTTTT.

The CDR3 reads CASNRADTEAFF. CDR3 sequence (DNA): TGTGCCAGTAACAGGGCGGACACTGAAGCTTTCTTT. The chain uses TRBV12-3 or TRBV12-4 and TRBJ1-1, with TRBD1 as a possible D gene (6 bases). Trimming shortened V by 9 bases and J by 3 bases, and 11 bases separated the two germline ends. The CDR3 loop spans 12 amino acids.

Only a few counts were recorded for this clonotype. In DNA, the CDR3 is TGTGCCAGCAGCTTAGGCATCCTTAACTATGGCTACACCTTC. Translated, it gives CASSLGILNYGYTF. The chain uses TRBV11-2 and TRBJ1-2; the D is unclear. The CDR3 has 14 residues. CDR1 SGHAT and CDR2 FQNNGV come from the germline V gene. Trimming removed 1 base from V and 1 base from J, with 7 bases in between.

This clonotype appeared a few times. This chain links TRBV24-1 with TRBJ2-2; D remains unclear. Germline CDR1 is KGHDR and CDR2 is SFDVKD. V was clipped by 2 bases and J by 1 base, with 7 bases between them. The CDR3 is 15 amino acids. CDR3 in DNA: TGTGCCACCAGTGATTCAACAGAGAACACCGGGGAGCTGTTTTTT. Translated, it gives CATSDSTENTGELFF.

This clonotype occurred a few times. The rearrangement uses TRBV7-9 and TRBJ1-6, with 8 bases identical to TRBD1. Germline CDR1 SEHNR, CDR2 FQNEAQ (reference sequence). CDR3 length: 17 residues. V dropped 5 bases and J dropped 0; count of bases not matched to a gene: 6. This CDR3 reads CASSTRQGSSYNSPLHF. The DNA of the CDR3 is TGTGCCAGCAGCACCCGACAGGGGAGCTCCTATAATTCACCCCTCCACTTT.

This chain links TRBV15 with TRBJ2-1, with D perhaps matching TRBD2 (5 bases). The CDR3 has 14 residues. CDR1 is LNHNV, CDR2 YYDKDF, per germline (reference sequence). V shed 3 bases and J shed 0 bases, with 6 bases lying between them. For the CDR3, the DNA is TGTGCCACCAGCAGGGACTTCTCCTACAATGAGCAGTTCTTC. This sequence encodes CATSRDFSYNEQFF.